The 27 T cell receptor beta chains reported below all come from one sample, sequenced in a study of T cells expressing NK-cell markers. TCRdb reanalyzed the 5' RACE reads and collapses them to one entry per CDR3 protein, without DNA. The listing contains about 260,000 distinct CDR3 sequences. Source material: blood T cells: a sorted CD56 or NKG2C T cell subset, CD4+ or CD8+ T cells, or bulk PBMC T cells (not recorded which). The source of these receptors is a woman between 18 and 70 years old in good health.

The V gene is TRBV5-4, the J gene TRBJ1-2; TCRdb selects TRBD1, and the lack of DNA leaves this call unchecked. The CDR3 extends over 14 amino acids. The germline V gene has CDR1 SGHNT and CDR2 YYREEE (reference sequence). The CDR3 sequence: CASSLKTGVYGYTF.

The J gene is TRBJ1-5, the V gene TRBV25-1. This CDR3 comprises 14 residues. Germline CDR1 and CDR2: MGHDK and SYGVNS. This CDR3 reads CASRGGASNQPQHF.

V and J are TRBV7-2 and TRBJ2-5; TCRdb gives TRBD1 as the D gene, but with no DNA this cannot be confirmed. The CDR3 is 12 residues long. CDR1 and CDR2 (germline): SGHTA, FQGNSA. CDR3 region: CASRKQEETQYF.

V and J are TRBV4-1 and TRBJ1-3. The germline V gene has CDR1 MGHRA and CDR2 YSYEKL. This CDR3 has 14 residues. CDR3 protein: CASSPSYSGNTIYF.

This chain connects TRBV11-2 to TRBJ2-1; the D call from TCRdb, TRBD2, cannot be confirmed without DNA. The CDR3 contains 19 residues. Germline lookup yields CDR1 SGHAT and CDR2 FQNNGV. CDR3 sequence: CASQRREGVWVAAYNEQFF.

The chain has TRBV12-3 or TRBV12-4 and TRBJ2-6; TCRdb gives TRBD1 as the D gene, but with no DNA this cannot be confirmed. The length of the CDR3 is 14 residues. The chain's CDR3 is CASSAPRGANVLTF.

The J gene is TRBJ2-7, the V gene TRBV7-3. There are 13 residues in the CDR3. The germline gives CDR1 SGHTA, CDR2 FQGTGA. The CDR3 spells CASSFGVTYEQYF.

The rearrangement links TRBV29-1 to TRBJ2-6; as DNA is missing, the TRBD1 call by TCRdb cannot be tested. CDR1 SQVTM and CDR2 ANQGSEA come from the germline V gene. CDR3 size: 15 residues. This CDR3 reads CSVLRVTSGANVLTF.

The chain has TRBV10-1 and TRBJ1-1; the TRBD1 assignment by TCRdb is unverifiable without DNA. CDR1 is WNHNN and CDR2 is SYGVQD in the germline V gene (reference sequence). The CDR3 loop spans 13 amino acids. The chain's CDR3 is CASRRQGNTEAFF.

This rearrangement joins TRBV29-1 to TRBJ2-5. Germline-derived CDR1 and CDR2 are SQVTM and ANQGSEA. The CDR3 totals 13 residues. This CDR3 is CSVEFPSQETQYF.

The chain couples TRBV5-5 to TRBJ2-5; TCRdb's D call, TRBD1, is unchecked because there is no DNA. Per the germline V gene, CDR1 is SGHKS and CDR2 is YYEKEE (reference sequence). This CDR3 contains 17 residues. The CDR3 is CASSLWGRGQNQETQYF. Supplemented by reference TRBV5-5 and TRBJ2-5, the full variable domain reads DAGVTQSPTHLIKTRGQQVTLRCSPISGHKSVSWYQQVLGQGPQFIFQYYEKEERGRGNFPDRFSARQFPNYSSELNVNALLLGDSALYLCASSLWGRGQNQETQYFGPGTRLLVL.

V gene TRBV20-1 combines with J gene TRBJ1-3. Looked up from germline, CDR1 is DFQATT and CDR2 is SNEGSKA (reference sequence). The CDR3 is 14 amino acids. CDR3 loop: CSARGTEAGNTIYF.

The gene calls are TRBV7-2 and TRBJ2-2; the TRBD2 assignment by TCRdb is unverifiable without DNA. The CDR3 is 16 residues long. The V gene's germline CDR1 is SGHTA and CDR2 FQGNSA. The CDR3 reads CASSSGRPKNTGELFF. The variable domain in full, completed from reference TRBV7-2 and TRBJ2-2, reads GAGVSQSPSNKVTEKGKDVELRCDPISGHTALYWYRQSLGQGLEFLIYFQGNSAPDKSGLPSDRFSAERTGGSVSTLTIQRTQQEDSAVYLCASSSGRPKNTGELFFGEGSRLTVL.

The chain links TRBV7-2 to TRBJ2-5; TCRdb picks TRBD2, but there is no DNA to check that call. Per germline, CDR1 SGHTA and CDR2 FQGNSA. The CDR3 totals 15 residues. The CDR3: CASSFASGGSETQYF.

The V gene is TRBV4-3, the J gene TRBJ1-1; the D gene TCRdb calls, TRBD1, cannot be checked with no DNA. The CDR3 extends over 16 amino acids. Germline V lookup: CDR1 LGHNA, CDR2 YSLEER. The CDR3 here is CASSQVGQGAFTEAFF.

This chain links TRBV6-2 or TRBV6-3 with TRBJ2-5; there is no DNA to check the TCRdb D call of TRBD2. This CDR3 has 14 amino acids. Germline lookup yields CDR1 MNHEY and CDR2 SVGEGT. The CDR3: CASSYSRLVETQYF.

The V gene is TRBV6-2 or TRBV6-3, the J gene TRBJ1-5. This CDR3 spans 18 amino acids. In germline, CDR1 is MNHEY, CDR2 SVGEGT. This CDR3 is CASSYVAGGPPSNQPQHF.

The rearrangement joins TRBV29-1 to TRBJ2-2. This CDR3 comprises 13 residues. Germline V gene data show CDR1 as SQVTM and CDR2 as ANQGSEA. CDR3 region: CSVVSRGTGELFF.

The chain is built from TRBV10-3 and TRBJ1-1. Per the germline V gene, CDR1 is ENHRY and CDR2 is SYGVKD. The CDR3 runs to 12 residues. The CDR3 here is CAIGQPTTEAFF.

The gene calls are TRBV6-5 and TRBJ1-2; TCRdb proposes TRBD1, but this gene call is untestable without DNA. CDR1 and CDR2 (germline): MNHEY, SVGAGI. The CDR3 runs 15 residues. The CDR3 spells CASSYGGTANYGYTF.

CDR3: CATSDFGEADTQYF. The chain joins TRBV24-1 to TRBJ2-3. CDR3 size: 14 residues. Germline CDR1 is KGHDR and CDR2 is SFDVKD.

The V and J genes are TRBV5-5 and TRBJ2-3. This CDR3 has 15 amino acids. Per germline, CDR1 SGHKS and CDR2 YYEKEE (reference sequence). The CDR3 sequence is CASSRAGTSADTQYF.

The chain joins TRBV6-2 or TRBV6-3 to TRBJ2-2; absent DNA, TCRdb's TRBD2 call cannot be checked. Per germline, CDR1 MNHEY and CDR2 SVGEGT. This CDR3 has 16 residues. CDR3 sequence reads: CASSYSPTSGPGELFF.

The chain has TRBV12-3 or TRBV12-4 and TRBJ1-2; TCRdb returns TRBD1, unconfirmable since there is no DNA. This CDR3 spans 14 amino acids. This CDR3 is CASRTGGSNYGYTF.

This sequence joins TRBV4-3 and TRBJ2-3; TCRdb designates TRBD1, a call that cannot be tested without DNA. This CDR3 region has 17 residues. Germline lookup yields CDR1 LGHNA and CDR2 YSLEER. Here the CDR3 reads CASSQDRQGPPTDTQYF.

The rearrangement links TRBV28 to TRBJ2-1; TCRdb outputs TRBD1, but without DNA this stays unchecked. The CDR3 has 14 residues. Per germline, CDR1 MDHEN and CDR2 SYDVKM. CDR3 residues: CASTRTGASNEQFF.

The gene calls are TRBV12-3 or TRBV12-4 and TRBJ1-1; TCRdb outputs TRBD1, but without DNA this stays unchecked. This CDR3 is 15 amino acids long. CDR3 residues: CASTVRDRGHTEAFF.